This TCR beta chain was obtained from a study of blood T cell repertoires in COVID-19. Looking at the study overall: Samples taken during acute and convalescent COVID-19 were collected in the United States, Italy and Spain. T cells, B-cell-depleted T cells, or PBMCs provided the cDNA or gDNA that served as material.

The authors' processing: The authors estimated nucleated cell counts from reference gene primer amplification. Repertoires were generated with immunoSEQ multiplex PCR, while TCRdb's copy carries only in-frame clones and drops some. V and J calls and clone size are given by that table; D and trimming were obtained from the DNA. The table shows 120,000 to 150,000 clones, with over 75% occurring only once. One Seattle source followed patients from active infection through their disease course. The length of the CDR3 is 19 residues. V lost 1 base to trimming and J lost 5 bases, with 27 bases between them. The germline V gene encodes CDR1 LNHDA and CDR2 SQIVND (reference sequence).

The chain combines TRBV19 with TRBJ2-7, with D tentatively TRBD1 (6 bases). This clonotype was obtained from a woman aged 60 to 75 with COVID-19, enrolled during active disease. The sample taken for sequencing was peripheral blood. The CDR3 region is CASSIVWETGPAARDEQYF. CDR3 in DNA: TGTGCCAGTAGTATAGTTTGGGAGACAGGTCCCGCGGCAAGGGACGAGCAGTACTTC.